This TCR beta chain was documented in a study of blood T cell repertoires in COVID-19. Study background: Italy, Spain and the United States were the sources of the convalescent and acute COVID-19 samples.

There are 14 residues in the CDR3. Germline loops: CDR1 GTSNPN, CDR2 SVGIG (reference sequence). The V gene lost 4 bases and the J gene lost 8 bases, with 20 bases spanning the gap. Using immunoSEQ multiplex PCR, the repertoire was profiled, and TCRdb retains in-frame clones only, with some absent. The sample consists of around 160,000 clones, roughly four fifths of them appearing once. This clone was detected only once. The sequenced material came from peripheral blood. The receptor comes from a human donor with acute or convalescent COVID-19. The donor label of this sample is uncertain. The chain has TRBV30 and TRBJ1-2, with D perhaps matching TRBD1 (5 bases). The CDR3 DNA sequence: TGTGCCTGGAACCGGCGGGGGATCTATCGCGGCTACACCTTC. Its translation: CAWNRRGIYRGYTF.